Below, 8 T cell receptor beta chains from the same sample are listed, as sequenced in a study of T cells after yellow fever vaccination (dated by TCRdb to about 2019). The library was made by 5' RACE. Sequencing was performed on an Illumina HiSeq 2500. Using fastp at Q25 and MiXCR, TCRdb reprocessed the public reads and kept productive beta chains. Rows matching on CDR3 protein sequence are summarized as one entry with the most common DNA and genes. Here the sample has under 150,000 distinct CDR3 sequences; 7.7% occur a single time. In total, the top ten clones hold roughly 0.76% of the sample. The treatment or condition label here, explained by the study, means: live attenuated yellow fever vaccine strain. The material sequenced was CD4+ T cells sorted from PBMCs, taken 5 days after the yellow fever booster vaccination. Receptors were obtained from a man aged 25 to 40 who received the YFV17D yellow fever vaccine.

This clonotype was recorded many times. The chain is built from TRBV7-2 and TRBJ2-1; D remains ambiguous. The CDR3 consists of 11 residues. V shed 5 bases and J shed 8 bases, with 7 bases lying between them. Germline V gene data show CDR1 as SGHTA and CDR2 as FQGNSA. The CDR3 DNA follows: TGTGCCAGCAGCCCCCTCTATGAGCAGTTCTTC. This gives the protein CASSPLYEQFF.

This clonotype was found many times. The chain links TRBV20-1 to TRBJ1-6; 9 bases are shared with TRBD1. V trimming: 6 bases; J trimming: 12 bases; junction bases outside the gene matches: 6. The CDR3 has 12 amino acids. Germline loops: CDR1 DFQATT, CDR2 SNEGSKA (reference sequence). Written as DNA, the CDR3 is TGCAGTGCCAGGGACAGGGTTGGACCCCTCCACTTT. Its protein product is CSARDRVGPLHF.

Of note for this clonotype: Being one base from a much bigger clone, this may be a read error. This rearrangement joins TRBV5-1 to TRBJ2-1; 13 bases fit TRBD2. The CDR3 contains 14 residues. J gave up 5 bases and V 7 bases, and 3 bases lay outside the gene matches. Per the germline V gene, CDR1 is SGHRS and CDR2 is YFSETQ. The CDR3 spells CASGTSGTDNEQFF. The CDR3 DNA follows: TGCGCCAGCGGGACTAGCGGGACCGACAATGAGCAGTTCTTC.

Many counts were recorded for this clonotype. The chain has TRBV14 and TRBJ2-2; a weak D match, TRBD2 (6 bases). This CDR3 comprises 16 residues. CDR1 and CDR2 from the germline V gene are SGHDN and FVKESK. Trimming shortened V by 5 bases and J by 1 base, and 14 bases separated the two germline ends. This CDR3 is CASSGGTHRNTGELFF. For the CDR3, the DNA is TGTGCCAGCAGCGGGGGGACCCACAGGAACACCGGGGAGCTGTTTTTT.

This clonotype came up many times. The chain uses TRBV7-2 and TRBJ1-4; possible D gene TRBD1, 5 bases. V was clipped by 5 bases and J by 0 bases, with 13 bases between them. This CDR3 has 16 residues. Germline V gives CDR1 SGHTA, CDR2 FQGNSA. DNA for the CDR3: TGTGCCAGCAGCCAACGACAGCGCGCAACTAATGAAAAACTGTTTTTT. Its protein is CASSQRQRATNEKLFF. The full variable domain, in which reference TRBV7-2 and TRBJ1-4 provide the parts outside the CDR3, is GAGVSQSPSNKVTEKGKDVELRCDPISGHTALYWYRQSLGQGLEFLIYFQGNSAPDKSGLPSDRFSAERTGGSVSTLTIQRTQQEDSAVYLCASSQRQRATNEKLFFGSGTQLSVL.

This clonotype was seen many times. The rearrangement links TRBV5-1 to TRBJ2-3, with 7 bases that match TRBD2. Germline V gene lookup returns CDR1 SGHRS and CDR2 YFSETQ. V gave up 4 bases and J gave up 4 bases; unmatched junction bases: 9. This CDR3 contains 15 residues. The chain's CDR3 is CASSADGRGADTQYF. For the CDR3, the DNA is TGCGCCAGCAGCGCCGATGGGAGGGGCGCAGATACGCAGTATTTT.

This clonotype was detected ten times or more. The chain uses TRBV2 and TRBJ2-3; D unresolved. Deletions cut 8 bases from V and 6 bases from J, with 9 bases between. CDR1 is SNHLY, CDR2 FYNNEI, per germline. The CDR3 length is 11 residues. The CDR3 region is CASGASDTQYF. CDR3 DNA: TGTGCCAGCGGAGCTTCGGATACGCAGTATTTT.

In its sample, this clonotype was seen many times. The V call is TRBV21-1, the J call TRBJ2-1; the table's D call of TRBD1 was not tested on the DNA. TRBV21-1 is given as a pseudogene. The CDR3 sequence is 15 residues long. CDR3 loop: CASSKRTGGYNEQFF. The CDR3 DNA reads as TGTGCCAGCAGCAAAAGGACAGGGGGGTACAATGAGCAGTTCTTC.